This is a list of T cell receptor beta chains from one sample in a study of OX40 agonist ivuxolimab in advanced cancers. Data came from immunoSEQ multiplex PCR; TCRdb stores just in-frame clones and leaves some out. The sample has approximately 74,000 clones, over 75% seen once; the top ten hold around 0.5%. The sequenced sample was CD4+ or CD8+ T cells sorted from blood, obtained in a trial of the OX40 agonist ivuxolimab. These TCRs come from an adult with an advanced solid tumor such as melanoma, head and neck, liver or kidney cancer. The CDR3 runs from the conserved cysteine through the conserved F or W. D genes are given only for firm matches. Clone size is not always given. Where it is, it says once, few, many or a class for expanded clones.

TRBJ1-6 NA TRBD1 TRBV15 TGTGCCACCAGCGGGAGGGGACAGGGGTATAATTCACCCCTCCACTTT CATSGRGQGYNSPLHF
TRBJ2-5 NA TRBD2 TRBV4-1 TGCGCCAGCAGCCAAGTAGGAACAGCGGGGGGGCGGGAGACCCAGTACTTC CASSQVGTAGGRETQYF
TRBJ1-5 once NA TRBV21-1 TGTGCCAGCAGCAAAGCGCCACTGGGGGGAAGGGGTAACCTTGGGGGCAATCAGCCCCAGCATTTT CASSKAPLGGRGNLGGNQPQHF
TRBJ2-1 NA TRBD2 TRBV7-8 TGTGCCGCGAGCGGGGGGTTATACAATGAGCAGTTCTTC CAASGGLYNEQFF
TRBJ1-6 NA NA TRBV28 TGTGCCAGCAGTTGGCGGACCGACAGCTCCTATAATTCACCCCTCCACTTT CASSWRTDSSYNSPLHF
TRBJ1-1 NA NA TRBV6-6 TGTGCCAGCATTAATGGGGGTAGAGGACTGAACACTGAAGCTTTCTTT CASINGGRGLNTEAFF
TRBJ2-1 NA NA TRBV10-3 TGTGCCATCAGTGAGGACAGCTCCTACAATGAGCAGTTCTTC CAISEDSSYNEQFF
TRBJ2-2 NA NA TRBV7-8 TGTGCCAGCAGCTTATTCGGGGACAACACCGGGGAGCTGTTTTTT CASSLFGDNTGELFF
TRBJ1-4 NA NA TRBV11-1 TGTGCCAGCAGCTTAGATGGGGCGGTTGTAGCTTTT CASSLDGAVVAF
TRBJ2-7 NA NA TRBV7-9 TGTGCCGGGGAGACGGGATACGAGCAGTACTTC CAGETGYEQYF
TRBJ1-2 NA NA TRBV5-1 TGCGCCAGCAGCCTGGTTGCGACAGGTAACTATGGCTACACCTTC CASSLVATGNYGYTF
TRBJ2-1 NA NA TRBV7-3 TGTGCCAGCAAAGGGGCGGGGTACAATGAGCAGTTCTTC CASKGAGYNEQFF
TRBJ1-5 NA NA TRBV28 TGTGCCAGCAGTCTCATACCAGGGCCAGTGGGCAATCAGCCCCAGCATTTT CASSLIPGPVGNQPQHF
TRBJ2-5 NA NA TRBV7-9 TGTGCCAGCAGCTCCTTGAGGGGGGGGCAAGAGACCCAGTACTTC CASSSLRGGQETQYF
TRBJ2-1 NA NA TRBV5-1 TGCGCCAGCAGCCGGGACTTCTCCTACAATGAGCAGTTCTTC CASSRDFSYNEQFF
TRBJ1-2 NA NA TRBV7-2 TGTGCCAGCAGCTTAGGGGGTGGCTACACCTTC CASSLGGGYTF
TRBJ2-6 NA TRBD1 TRBV19 TGTGCCAGTAGCAGGGGACAGCCTGTCTCTGGGGCCAACGTCCTGACTTTC CASSRGQPVSGANVLTF
TRBJ2-3 NA TRBD2 TRBV6-1 TGTGCCAGCAGTGAGAGAGCGGGAGGCAGGGATACGCAGTATTTT CASSERAGGRDTQYF
TRBJ1-1 NA NA TRBV7-9 TGTGCCAGCAGCACCGAACAGGGGAACACTGAAGCTTTCTTT CASSTEQGNTEAFF
TRBJ2-3 NA NA TRBV4-3 TGCGCCAGCAGCCAAGGGCCTCTGGGAGCAGTTACGCAGTATTTT CASSQGPLGAVTQYF
TRBJ2-7 NA NA TRBV21-1 TGTGCCAGCAGCAAATCCCGGGACAGGGGCGAGCAGTACTTC CASSKSRDRGEQYF
TRBJ1-5 NA TRBD1 TRBV19 TGTGCCAGTAGTCGGGACAGGGATCAGCCCCAGCATTTT CASSRDRDQPQHF
TRBJ2-7 NA NA TRBV19 TGTGCCAGTAGTCAATACCGGGACGGCACCTACGAGCAGTACTTC CASSQYRDGTYEQYF
TRBJ1-3 NA NA TRBV5-4 TGTGCCAGCAGAAATACAGGGTCTGGAAACACCATATATTTT CASRNTGSGNTIYF
TRBJ2-2 NA TRBD2 TRBV11-1 TGTGCCAGCAGCGGGAGGGCCGCCGGGGAGCTGTTTTTT CASSGRAAGELFF
TRBJ2-7 NA NA TRBV6-1 TGTGCCAGTAACCCGAGGGCAGCCTTAGGGAACGAGCAGTACTTC CASNPRAALGNEQYF
TRBJ2-1 NA TRBD2 TRBV5-1 TGCGCCAGCAGCTCCTTGAGCGGGGTCTACAATGAGCAGTTCTTC CASSSLSGVYNEQFF
TRBJ2-3 NA NA TRBV5-1 TGCGCCAGCAGCTTGCAGGAGGGAAGAACGGATACGCAGTATTTT CASSLQEGRTDTQYF
TRBJ1-2 NA NA TRBV11-2 TGTGCCAGCACCCCGACGTGGGACAAAGACTATGGCTACACCTTC CASTPTWDKDYGYTF
TRBJ2-7 NA NA TRBV10-2 TGCGCCAGCAGTGAGCCGGCAGCGGGCGAGCAGTACTTC CASSEPAAGEQYF
TRBJ2-1 NA TRBD2 TRBV4-2 TGTGCCAGCAGACCGAGAGAAAGGGGACTAGCGGGGTCTAGCTCGGTCTTC CASRPRERGLAGSSSVF
TRBJ1-6 NA NA TRBV7-9 TGTGCCAGCAGCCAAGGGGTCCAGGGTGGATCACCCCTCCACTTT CASSQGVQGGSPLHF
TRBJ1-1 few NA TRBV30 TGTGCCTGGAGCTCAGGGGACACTGAAGCTTTCTTT CAWSSGDTEAFF
TRBJ2-4 NA NA TRBV5-1 TGCGCCAGCAGCGGGGAGAAGGGATTTGGCGCCAAAAACATTCAGTACTTC CASSGEKGFGAKNIQYF
TRBJ2-2 NA NA TRBV7-2 TGTGCCAGCAGCTTAGAGGGTGGGGCGAACACCGGGGAGCTGTTTTTT CASSLEGGANTGELFF
TRBJ1-1 once NA TRBV13 TGTGCCAGCAGTGAACTAATGAACACTGAAGCTTTCTTT CASSELMNTEAFF
TRBJ2-1 NA NA TRBV4-1 TGCGCCAGCAGCCAGTTATTCCGGGGGCAGTTCTTC CASSQLFRGQFF
TRBJ1-4 NA NA TRBV2 TGTGCCAGCAAGGGGACCGCACCTGAAAAACTGTTTTTT CASKGTAPEKLFF
TRBJ2-2 NA NA TRBV6-1 TGTGCCAGCAGACATACACGGAAGGGTGACGGGGAGCTGTTTTTT CASRHTRKGDGELFF
TRBJ2-5 NA TRBD2 TRBV27 TGTGCCAGCAGTCGGCTAGCGGGAGGATCAGAGACCCAGTACTTC CASSRLAGGSETQYF
TRBJ2-2 NA TRBD1 TRBV11-2 TGTGCCAGCAGCCTAAAGCCGGGACAGAAAGCTTTGGGGACCGGGGAGCTGTTTTTT CASSLKPGQKALGTGELFF
TRBJ1-2 NA NA TRBV27 TGTGCCAGCAGTTCCTTAGGGGGATTTGGGTATGGCTACACCTTC CASSSLGGFGYGYTF
TRBJ1-4 NA NA TRBV7-2 TGTGCCAGCAGTCAATACAGTGCACCTAATGAAAAACTGTTTTTT CASSQYSAPNEKLFF
TRBJ2-3 NA TRBD1 TRBV9 TGTGCCAGCAGCGTAGTGACACAGGGGGCGAGAGATACGCAGTATTTT CASSVVTQGARDTQYF
TRBJ2-1 NA TRBD1 TRBV19 TGTGCCAGTAGTTCCCCCCGGGACAGGGGGAACAATGAGCAGTTCTTC CASSSPRDRGNNEQFF
TRBJ2-7 NA TRBD2 TRBV6-1 TGTGCCAGCAGGCTAGCGGGGGGTTTCGACGAGCAGTACTTC CASRLAGGFDEQYF